Listed below are T cell receptor beta chains from one sample, sequenced in a study of T cell responses to AZD1222 COVID-19 vaccine. The assay was immunoSEQ multiplex PCR, and TCRdb's table has in-frame clones only and misses some. The sample has more than 100,000 clones; roughly 90% are singletons. Here the sequenced sample was peripheral blood, taken on day 0 of AZD1222 vaccination. All receptors come from an adult in good health. The CDR3 runs from the conserved cysteine through the conserved F or W. A D gene is named only where the DNA matches it firmly. Only part of the rows carry a size: once, few, many, or a class if the clone is expanded.

j_call v_call cdr3_length clone_size d_call cdr3_nt cdr3_aa
TRBJ2-7 TRBV28 18 - TRBD2 TGTGCCAGCAGTCCCGGGACTAGCGGGATCCGTGGGACCTACGAGCAGTACTTC CASSPGTSGIRGTYEQYF
TRBJ2-3 TRBV7-3 14 - TRBD1 TGTGCCAGCAGCCTAGGGACAGGGGGCGATACGCAGTATTTT CASSLGTGGDTQYF
TRBJ1-4 TRBV11-2 15 - - TGTGCCAGCAGCTTAGGGGCAGGGGCTAATGAAAAACTGTTTTTT CASSLGAGANEKLFF
TRBJ1-1 TRBV7-6 13 - - TGTGCCAGCAGCTTAGGGCACGGACCTGAAGCTTTCTTT CASSLGHGPEAFF
TRBJ2-7 TRBV4-2 12 - - TGTGCCAGCAGCCAGGGCTCCTACGAGCAGTACTTC CASSQGSYEQYF
TRBJ2-4 TRBV27 14 - - TGTGCCAGCAGCTATCAGGGTGCCAAAAACATTCAGTACTTC CASSYQGAKNIQYF
TRBJ2-7 TRBV2 13 - TRBD1 TGTGCCAGCACCGGGACAGGAGCCTACGAGCAGTACTTC CASTGTGAYEQYF
TRBJ2-7 TRBV30 15 - TRBD2 TGTGCCTGGAGTGTACCGGCTAGCGGGTCCCCGAAGCAGTACTTC CAWSVPASGSPKQYF
TRBJ1-6 TRBV7-2 14 - TRBD1 TGTGCCAGCAGCCAAGAAAGGGGGCTCTCACCCCTCCACTTT CASSQERGLSPLHF
TRBJ1-4 TRBV7-8 16 - - TGTGCCAGCCGGGACTCGGCCTGGGCAACTAATGAAAAACTGTTTTTT CASRDSAWATNEKLFF
TRBJ1-5 TRBV19 13 - - TGTGCCAGTAGGTCGGCAGGGAATCAGCCCCAGCATTTT CASRSAGNQPQHF
TRBJ2-3 TRBV6-5 15 - - TGTGCCAGCAGTTACTCGCCGGGACTGGGTGATACGCAGTATTTT CASSYSPGLGDTQYF
TRBJ1-2 TRBV7-8 16 few - TGTGCCAGCAGCTTAGGGAGCCCGAGGGGGTCCTATGGCTACACCTTC CASSLGSPRGSYGYTF
TRBJ1-4 TRBV11-2 15 - - TGTGCCAGCAGCACCCCGACAGACTTTAATGAAAAACTGTTTTTT CASSTPTDFNEKLFF